The 28 T cell receptor beta chains below were found in one sample sequenced in a study of cytomegalovirus exposure and HLA in healthy donors. The PCR contained 60 Vbeta and 13 Jbeta primers. Only in-frame clones appear in the TCRdb table, and some are missing; sequencing was by immunoSEQ multiplex PCR. Found here are 100,000 to 150,000 clones, 80% of them singletons; the top ten hold 1%. The sample was PBMCs. These receptors were obtained from a man aged 35 to 55 in good health and CMV-seronegative.

The V call is TRBV28, the J call TRBJ2-1; the D gene is possibly TRBD2 (5 bases). This CDR3 is built from 16 residues. Germline V gene sequence: CDR1 MDHEN, CDR2 SYDVKM. V was trimmed by 2 bases and J by 4 bases, leaving 15 bases between them. The CDR3 DNA is TGTGCCAGCAGTTTAAAAGGGCCGGGAAATTACAATGAGCAGTTCTTC. As protein: CASSLKGPGNYNEQFF.

This clone was seen a handful of times. CDR3 loop: CASSLTYGAGLGGYTF. The CDR3 DNA sequence: TGTGCCAGCAGTTTAACCTATGGGGCAGGGTTAGGTGGCTACACCTTC. The genes are TRBV27 and TRBJ1-2; D perhaps matches TRBD1 (5 bases). V was cut by 2 bases and J by 7 bases, with 20 bases left in between. This CDR3 spans 16 amino acids. Per germline, CDR1 MNHEY and CDR2 SMNVEV (reference sequence).

The chain is built from TRBV5-1 and TRBJ2-7; 9 nucleotides agree with TRBD1. Germline trimming cut 0 bases from V and 1 base from J; bases unmatched to any gene: 5. Germline assignment: CDR1 SGHRS and CDR2 YFSETQ. The CDR3 sequence is 16 residues long. In DNA, the CDR3 is TGCGCCAGCAGCTTGGAGGGACAGGGCGGTTCCTACGAGCAGTACTTC. It is translated as CASSLEGQGGSYEQYF.

The CDR3 loop reads CASSPRGKDGELFF. CDR3 sequence (DNA): TGTGCCAGCAGCCCTAGAGGGAAGGACGGGGAGCTGTTTTTT. This chain links TRBV4-2 with TRBJ2-2, with a tentative D call TRBD2 (5 bases). The CDR3 length is 14 residues. Germline assignment: CDR1 LGHNA and CDR2 YNFKEQ. V was clipped by 4 bases and J by 7 bases, with 13 bases between them.

This clone was seen a single time. The V gene is TRBV5-4, the J gene TRBJ2-1, with D unclear. The germline V gene has CDR1 SGHNT and CDR2 YYREEE (reference sequence). The CDR3 covers 14 residues. The germline V and J ends were trimmed by 0 bases and 0 bases, with 4 bases remaining between them. The CDR3 loop is CASSLDSSYNEQFF. Written as DNA, the CDR3 is TGTGCCAGCAGCTTGGATAGCTCCTACAATGAGCAGTTCTTC.

The chain is built from TRBV6-1 and TRBJ1-1; 8 bases agree with TRBD1. CDR3 length: 15 amino acids. Per the germline V gene, CDR1 is MNHNS and CDR2 is SASEGT. With V trimmed by 8 bases and J by 4 bases, 12 bases remained unmatched. CDR3 amino acids: CASRTPDRGGTEAFF. CDR3 bases: TGTGCCAGCCGGACTCCCGACAGGGGCGGCACTGAAGCTTTCTTT.

CDR3 residues: CASSEVGGNYEQYF. The CDR3 DNA reads as TGCGCCAGCTCGGAGGTCGGGGGTAATTACGAGCAGTACTTC. The chain joins TRBV10-1 to TRBJ2-7; tentatively, D is TRBD2 (6 bases). Germline lookup yields CDR1 WNHNN and CDR2 SYGVQD (reference sequence). This CDR3 spans 14 amino acids. Trimming removed 8 bases from V and 4 bases from J, with 18 bases in between.

The chain combines TRBV7-3 with TRBJ2-3; maybe TRBD2 (6 bases). CDR1 is SGHTA, CDR2 FQGTGA, per germline. Trimming shortened V by 2 bases and J by 9 bases, and 12 bases separated the two germline ends. The CDR3 loop spans 13 amino acids. CDR3 nucleotides: TGTGCCAGCAGCTTATCGGGTCGGGGGACGCAGTATTTT. Protein product: CASSLSGRGTQYF.

The chain joins TRBV2 to TRBJ2-5; weak D call: TRBD1 (7 bases). The tail of the sequence fits TRBJ2-7 better, so the J call may be wrong. The CDR3 consists of 14 residues. Germline V CDR1 and CDR2: SNHLY, FYNNEI. The CDR3 nucleotides are TGTGCCAGCACGGTTCAGGGGGAGGTCTACGAGCAGTACTTC. Translating gives CASTVQGEVYEQYF.

V is TRBV5-1 and J is TRBJ1-1; D call uncertain. The ends were cut back, 0 bases at V and 4 bases at J, with 10 bases in the middle. This CDR3 is 14 amino acids long. Germline CDR1 SGHRS, CDR2 YFSETQ. The DNA of the CDR3 is TGCGCCAGCAGCTTGGAGCGTCGGGGCACTGAAGCTTTCTTT. Its protein product is CASSLERRGTEAFF.

The chain has TRBV19 and TRBJ1-5; D not resolved. V was shortened by 5 bases and J by 3 bases, with 14 bases between the two germline ends. The CDR3 runs to 15 residues. Germline V gene lookup returns CDR1 LNHDA and CDR2 SQIVND (reference sequence). CDR3 residues: CASSPLEAPNQPQHF. As DNA, the CDR3 is TGTGCCAGTAGTCCCCTAGAGGCACCCAATCAGCCCCAGCATTTT.

The rearrangement joins TRBV5-1 to TRBJ2-1, with 8 bases fitting TRBD1. J gave up 0 bases and V 4 bases, and 3 bases lay outside the gene matches. CDR3 length equals 15 residues. Germline CDR1 SGHRS, CDR2 YFSETQ. The CDR3 loop is CASSRTGSSYNEQFF. The CDR3 nucleotides read TGCGCCAGCAGCCGGACAGGGAGCTCCTACAATGAGCAGTTCTTC.

The V and J genes are TRBV11-2 and TRBJ1-1, with D perhaps matching TRBD1 (6 bases). With 0 bases removed from V and 5 bases from J, the gap between germline ends came to 16 bases. The CDR3 spans 16 residues. The V gene's germline CDR1 is SGHAT and CDR2 FQNNGV. In DNA, the CDR3 is TGTGCCAGCAGCTTAGATGGGGGCCTGAGGAATACTGAAGCTTTCTTT. Residues: CASSLDGGLRNTEAFF. The complete variable domain, with remaining parts taken from reference TRBV11-2 and TRBJ1-1, reads EAGVAQSPRYKIIEKRQSVAFWCNPISGHATLYWYQQILGQGPKLLIQFQNNGVVDDSQLPKDRFSAERLKGVDSTLKIQPAKLEDSAVYLCASSLDGGLRNTEAFFGQGTRLTVV.

This sequence joins TRBV18 and TRBJ1-2; no reliable D call. Per the germline V gene, CDR1 is KGHSH and CDR2 is LQKENI. This CDR3 contains 13 residues. V was cut by 2 bases and J by 9 bases, with 13 bases left in between. The chain's CDR3 is CASSPRAADRYTF. CDR3 bases: TGTGCCAGCTCACCAAGGGCAGCGGATCGCTACACCTTC.

This chain links TRBV4-1 with TRBJ1-2; 7 nucleotides align to TRBD1. Germline assignment: CDR1 MGHRA and CDR2 YSYEKL. V gave up 1 base and J gave up 7 bases; unmatched junction bases: 12. This CDR3 has 16 amino acids. Written as DNA, the CDR3 is TGCGCCAGCAGCCAAGTTTCTGAGACAGGGAGGTCTGGCTACACCTTC. Translation gives CASSQVSETGRSGYTF.

The chain is built from TRBV6-5 and TRBJ1-4, with D hard to call. Deletions cut 0 bases from V and 7 bases from J, with 9 bases between. Germline CDR1 and CDR2: MNHEY and SVGAGI. The CDR3 loop spans 14 amino acids. The CDR3 DNA is TGTGCCAGCAGTTACTCTCCAGGTTTTGAAAAACTGTTTTTT. Translated, it gives CASSYSPGFEKLFF.

The CDR3 sequence: CASSSDTGFF. CDR3 DNA sequence: TGTGCCAGCAGCTCGGACACGGGCTTCTTT. The chain joins TRBV7-9 to TRBJ1-1; maybe TRBD1 (5 bases). The CDR3 is made up of 10 amino acids. In germline, CDR1 is SEHNR, CDR2 FQNEAQ (reference sequence). The V and J ends lost 4 bases and 14 bases respectively, with 11 bases between them.

The chain joins TRBV6-1 to TRBJ1-2, with TRBD1 identical over 7 bases. The CDR3 spans 14 residues. Germline V gives CDR1 MNHNS, CDR2 SASEGT. The J segment lost 3 bases and the V segment lost 8 bases, leaving 9 bases of the junction unmatched. CDR3 protein: CASDLTGMYYGYTF. DNA of the CDR3: TGTGCCAGCGATTTGACAGGGATGTACTATGGCTACACCTTC.

The rearrangement joins TRBV28 to TRBJ2-7; D possibly corresponds to TRBD2 (5 bases). The CDR3 is made up of 16 amino acids. The V and J ends lost 3 bases and 2 bases respectively, with 17 bases between them. CDR1 and CDR2 from the germline V gene are MDHEN and SYDVKM. CDR3 sequence (DNA): TGTGCCAGCAGTTTGTCCTCCAGCGGATCAGCCTACGAGCAGTACTTC. This sequence encodes CASSLSSSGSAYEQYF.

This chain connects TRBV5-6 to TRBJ2-7; 8 bases match TRBD2. The CDR3 consists of 16 residues. V lost 0 bases, J lost 3 bases, and 8 bases stayed unmatched. Germline lookup yields CDR1 SGHDT and CDR2 YYEEEE. The CDR3 sequence is CASSLGGGRVSYEQYF. Written as DNA, the CDR3 is TGTGCCAGCAGCTTGGGCGGGGGGCGTGTTAGCTACGAGCAGTACTTC. The whole variable domain, filled in from reference TRBV5-6 and TRBJ2-7, reads DAGVTQSPTHLIKTRGQQVTLRCSPKSGHDTVSWYQQALGQGPQFIFQYYEEEERQRGNFPDRFSGHQFPNYSSELNVNALLLGDSALYLCASSLGGGRVSYEQYFGPGTRLTVT.

The chain couples TRBV29-1 to TRBJ1-1; TRBD1 aligns across 8 bases. Germline CDR1 SQVTM, CDR2 ANQGSEA. The CDR3 extends over 14 amino acids. DNA of the CDR3: TGCGGCGGACAGGGACACCCCATGAACACTGAAGCTTTCTTT. Translated: CGGQGHPMNTEAFF.

The V gene is TRBV7-8, the J gene TRBJ2-5; 8 bases line up with TRBD1. The J call may be in error: the DNA end matches TRBJ2-7 better. The germline V gene has CDR1 SGHVS and CDR2 FQNEAQ. The CDR3 covers 15 residues. CDR3 region: CASSFGGQGNYEQYF. CDR3 DNA sequence: TGTGCCAGCAGCTTTGGCGGACAGGGAAACTACGAGCAGTACTTC.

The V gene is TRBV19, the J gene TRBJ2-6, with a possible D match to TRBD2 (5 bases). Germline values: CDR1 LNHDA, CDR2 SQIVND (reference sequence). This CDR3 comprises 15 residues. Trimming pared 0 bases from V and 4 bases from J, leaving 7 bases between. The CDR3 spells CASSIEGRGANVLTF. DNA for the CDR3: TGTGCCAGTAGTATAGAAGGGAGAGGGGCCAACGTCCTGACTTTC.

The rearrangement joins TRBV4-1 to TRBJ2-3; D may be TRBD1 (5 bases). The CDR3 consists of 15 residues. Germline-derived CDR1 and CDR2 are MGHRA and YSYEKL. The V end lost 0 bases, the J end lost 4 bases, and 11 bases lay between the germline ends. CDR3 sequence (DNA): TGCGCCAGCAGCCAAGATCCAGGGCTCGCAGATACGCAGTATTTT. It codes for CASSQDPGLADTQYF.

This rearrangement joins TRBV7-3 to TRBJ2-1; 10 positions agree with TRBD1. Per the germline V gene, CDR1 is SGHTA and CDR2 is FQGTGA. The CDR3 is made up of 15 amino acids. Trimming removed 2 bases from V and 4 bases from J; junction bases left unmatched: 2. The CDR3 sequence: CASSLGQGGYNEQFF. CDR3 coding DNA: TGTGCCAGCAGCTTAGGACAGGGGGGTTACAATGAGCAGTTCTTC.

The chain has TRBV30 and TRBJ1-3; 12 bases are shared with TRBD1. This CDR3 comprises 19 residues. The germline V gene has CDR1 GTSNPN and CDR2 SVGIG (reference sequence). Losses at the gene ends were 4 bases for V and 2 bases for J; bases not matched to a gene: 15. The CDR3 DNA sequence: TGTGCCTGGAACGCCGGGGGGGACAGGGGGCCGAGAACTGGAAACACCATATATTTT. This translates into CAWNAGGDRGPRTGNTIYF.

The rearrangement links TRBV5-1 to TRBJ2-3, with TRBD1 matching over 7 bases. Per the germline V gene, CDR1 is SGHRS and CDR2 is YFSETQ. V lost 1 base to trimming and J lost 0 bases; unmatched junction nucleotides: 5. This CDR3 has 16 amino acids. In nucleotides, the CDR3 is TGCGCCAGCAGCTTGACCGGACAGGCCAGCACAGATACGCAGTATTTT. Translating it yields CASSLTGQASTDTQYF.

The chain is built from TRBV14 and TRBJ1-2; TRBD1 might be the D (5 bases). Trimming shortened V by 0 bases and J by 8 bases, and 13 bases separated the two germline ends. This CDR3 comprises 14 residues. The V gene's germline CDR1 is SGHDN and CDR2 FVKESK. In DNA form, the CDR3 reads TGTGCCAGCAGCCAAGACAGGGCCCTGTTCGGCTACACCTTC. Amino acid sequence: CASSQDRALFGYTF.